This T cell receptor beta chain was recorded in a study of CD8+CD57+ T cells in acquired aplastic anemia. Germline assignment: CDR1 MNHNS and CDR2 SASEGT. The CDR3 runs to 16 residues. V was cut by 2 bases and J by 1 base, with 12 bases left in between. At least ten counts were recorded for this clonotype. Genomic DNA, the template, was used for profiling of the TCR beta VDJ and CDR3. TCRdb reanalysed the reads using MiXCR and keeps one entry per CDR3 protein. Of about 210,000 distinct CDR3 sequences detected, around 60% appear once; the ten largest clones hold around 32%. The rearrangement joins TRBV6-1 to TRBJ1-5; no clear D gene. The sequenced material came from sorted CD4+, CD8+, or CD8+CD57+ T cells (not recorded which) from PBMCs. The clonotype originates from a human donor in good health. As DNA, the CDR3 is TGTGCCAGCAGTGAAACTCCAGGCCCCAGCAATCAGCCCCAGCATTTT. Protein sequence: CASSETPGPSNQPQHF.